The 3 T cell receptor beta chains given below trace back to one sample, sequenced in a study of response to subunit inactivated influenza vaccine. In TCRdb, the RT-PCR reads were re-called with MiXCR into one record per CDR3 protein. There are about 540,000 distinct CDR3 sequences in the sample; roughly 23% occur only once, and 2.8% lies in the top ten. The same sample was also used in a study of T cells expressing NK-cell markers. From that second work: It was by 5'RACE template switching with UMIs that TCR beta cDNA was made.

The sample in question was CD4+ T cells sorted from PBMCs, obtained 11 to 12 days after vaccination. The receptors were gathered from a man aged 50-60 years who received an inactivated influenza vaccine.

This clonotype has just a few counts. The chain couples TRBV10-3 to TRBJ2-5; 10 nucleotides align to TRBD2. Germline trimming cut 6 bases from V and 3 bases from J; bases unmatched to any gene: 7. The CDR3 spans 15 residues. Germline V gene lookup returns CDR1 ENHRY and CDR2 SYGVKD. CDR3 nucleotide sequence: TGTGCCATCAGACCTAGCGGGGGAACGGAAGAGACCCAGTACTTC. Residues: CAIRPSGGTEETQYF.

In its sample, this clonotype was seen a few times. The chain recombines TRBV6-6 with TRBJ2-3; D unresolved. CDR1 and CDR2 from the germline V gene are MNHNY and SVGAGI (reference sequence). The ends were cut back, 6 bases at V and 5 bases at J, with 6 bases in the middle. The CDR3 spans 11 residues. CDR3 protein: CASRWEDTQYF. CDR3 in DNA: TGTGCCAGCAGGTGGGAAGATACGCAGTATTTT.

The table lists this clonotype with a few counts. The rearrangement uses TRBV18 and TRBJ2-1; D perhaps matches TRBD2 (5 bases). The CDR3 runs 18 residues. Trimming shortened V by 0 bases and J by 1 base, and 16 bases separated the two germline ends. Germline CDR1 is KGHSH and CDR2 is LQKENI. In DNA, the CDR3 is TGTGCCAGCTCACCACCGCCCGCAGCGGTTATTTCCTACAATGAGCAGTTCTTC. Its protein product is CASSPPPAAVISYNEQFF. Variable domain in full (rest from reference TRBV18 and TRBJ2-1): NAGVMQNPRHLVRRRGQEARLRCSPMKGHSHVYWYRQLPEEGLKFMVYLQKENIIDESGMPKERFSAEFPKEGPSILRIQQVVRGDSAAYFCASSPPPAAVISYNEQFFGPGTRLTVL.